This T cell receptor (beta chain) appears in the sequencing data of a study of shared clonotypes between healthy human individuals. Study findings and constraints: Clonotype sharing across donors was expected to vary with sequencing depth. Non-shared clonotypes showed lower generation probabilities than clonotypes common to all four donors.

Of note for this clone: Its antigen remains unknown.

Germline assignment: CDR1 SEHNR and CDR2 FQNEAQ (reference sequence). This CDR3 region has 14 residues. Trimming pared 3 bases from V and 3 bases from J, leaving 11 bases between. Template for every sorted-subset replicate PCR totaled roughly 200 ng DNA, 25,000 to 35,000 T cell genomes. Produced via immunoSEQ multiplex PCR; TCRdb's table is partial and in-frame only. This table has about 690,000 clones, 80% to 95% appearing once. This rearrangement joins TRBV7-9 to TRBJ1-1; D not certain. This receptor was obtained from a man aged 18 to 30 in good health. Some clones in this sample may be carry-over from other donors' samples. What was sequenced was memory CD8+ T cells from PBMCs. Sample subset: CD45RO+ cells pooled with CCR7-negative TemRA cells. The CDR3: CASSFPGRDTEAFF. CDR3 nucleotides: TGTGCCAGCAGCTTCCCAGGTAGGGACACTGAAGCTTTCTTT. Filled out from reference TRBV7-9 and TRBJ1-1, the complete variable domain reads DTGVSQNPRHKITKRGQNVTFRCDPISEHNRLYWYRQTLGQGPEFLTYFQNEAQLEKSRLLSDRFSAERPKGSFSTLEIQRTEQGDSAMYLCASSFPGRDTEAFFGQGTRLTVV.